The 21 T cell receptor beta chains listed next were all sequenced from one sample in a study of blood T cells in healthy people across ages. A second PCR of roughly 7 to 11 cycles used a sample-barcoded 5' primer and a J-beta primer mix. TCRdb reanalysed the 5' RACE reads using MiXCR and keeps one entry per CDR3 protein. The sample lists about 670,000 distinct CDR3 sequences, approximately 52% occurring once. The specimen sequenced was blood. These receptors all stem from a woman older than 75 in good health.

V gene TRBV28 combines with J gene TRBJ2-1; 12 bases fit TRBD2. Germline V gene lookup returns CDR1 MDHEN and CDR2 SYDVKM. The CDR3 loop spans 18 amino acids. J lost 0 bases, V lost 4 bases, and 7 bases had no gene match. For the CDR3, the DNA is TGTGCCAGCAGTTCGCCTTCTAGCGGGGGGGCCTCCTACAATGAGCAGTTCTTC. Translated, it gives CASSSPSSGGASYNEQFF.

About this clonotype itself: The junction shows a germline mismatch at one end, possibly a read error. CDR3 protein: CASSLSTTAELVNEQYF. DNA of the CDR3: TGTGCTAGCAGCTTAAGCACCACAGCGGAGCTGGTGAATGAGCAGTACTTC. This sequence joins TRBV7-7 and TRBJ2-1; tentatively, D is TRBD2 (5 bases). The closer fit of TRBJ2-7 to the DNA end suggests the J call may be wrong. The CDR3 length is 17 residues. CDR1 and CDR2 from the germline V gene are SSHAT and FNYEAQ (reference sequence).

Only one count was recorded for this clonotype. The CDR3, as DNA: TGCAGTGCTACGGACAGGGTGGACGAGCAGTACTTC. It yields the protein CSATDRVDEQYF. The genes are TRBV20-1 and TRBJ2-5, with 8 bases matching TRBD1. The end of the DNA aligns better with TRBJ2-7, so the J call may be wrong. The germline V gene encodes CDR1 DFQATT and CDR2 SNEGSKA (reference sequence). The CDR3 is made up of 12 amino acids.

A single count supports this clonotype. This chain joins TRBV21-1 and TRBJ2-5; TRBD1, the table's D call, was not compared with the DNA. TRBV21-1 is annotated as a pseudogene. This CDR3 comprises 16 residues. CDR3: CASSEYSGVMDNEQYF. The CDR3 region has the DNA TGTGCCAGCAGCGAATACTCAGGGGTCATGGACAATGAGCAGTACTTC.

Notes on this clonotype: The junction differs from germline at one of its ends, possibly a read error. The chain employs TRBV5-5 and TRBJ2-1; tentative D call: TRBD1 (6 bases). The CDR3 loop spans 15 amino acids. CDR1 SGHKS and CDR2 YYEKEE come from the germline V gene (reference sequence). CDR3 bases: TGTGTCAGCAGCCATGGGACAATCGATTGGAATGAGCAGTTCTTC. Its translation: CVSSHGTIDWNEQFF.

This clonotype has a count of ten or more. The V and J genes are TRBV7-3 and TRBJ1-5; D unresolved. The CDR3 spans 14 residues. Germline CDR1 is SGHTA and CDR2 is FQGTGA. Trimming pared 1 base from V and 7 bases from J, leaving 11 bases between. CDR3 nucleotides: TGTGCCAGCAGCTTAATTTCCCCTCGGCAGCCCCAGCATTTT. Protein sequence: CASSLISPRQPQHF.

This sequence joins TRBV5-1 and TRBJ2-2; D is ambiguous. The V gene lost 0 bases and the J gene lost 2 bases, with 5 bases spanning the gap. The CDR3 is 14 amino acids. CDR1 is SGHRS and CDR2 is YFSETQ in the germline V gene. The CDR3 here is CASSLEVNTGELFF. The CDR3 DNA reads as TGCGCCAGCAGCTTGGAAGTCAACACCGGGGAGCTGTTTTTT.

The chain has TRBV15 and TRBJ2-1, with TRBD2 matching 9 bases. Trimming cost V 0 bases and J 14 bases; bases outside gene matches: 11. CDR1 and CDR2 (germline): LNHNV, YYDKDF (reference sequence). This CDR3 is 15 amino acids long. The CDR3 region is CATSRDRASGTVEFF. The CDR3 region has the DNA TGTGCCACCAGCAGAGATCGGGCTAGCGGGACCGTAGAGTTCTTC.

This clonotype was found many times. This chain connects TRBV18 to TRBJ2-7, with unresolved D. This CDR3 is built from 14 residues. The germline CDR1 and CDR2 sequences are KGHSH and LQKENI. Trimming removed 5 bases at V and 0 bases at J, with 11 bases between. CDR3 in DNA: TGTGCCAGCTCAGCCTCGCCGAGCTCCTACGAGCAGTACTTC. Its translation: CASSASPSSYEQYF.

Worth noting for this clonotype: The junction departs from the called germline gene at one end, perhaps through a read error. J is TRBJ2-5 and V is TRBV5-1, with D possibly TRBD2 on 5 matching bases. The CDR3 length is 14 residues. Germline assignment: CDR1 SGHRS and CDR2 YFSETQ. CDR3 residues: CAGSLTLGGGTQYF. DNA for the CDR3: TGCGCCGGCAGCTTGACACTAGGCGGTGGGACCCAGTACTTC.

This clonotype came up many times. This sequence joins TRBV5-1 and TRBJ2-7; 8 bases are shared with TRBD2. The germline CDR1 and CDR2 sequences are SGHRS and YFSETQ. This CDR3 is 18 amino acids long. The trim removed 1 base at V and 4 bases at J, leaving 16 bases unmatched. CDR3 loop: CASSLSLLGTSGSYEQYF. In nucleotides, the CDR3 is TGCGCCAGCAGCTTGAGTCTGTTGGGAACTAGCGGTTCTTACGAGCAGTACTTC. Using reference TRBV5-1 and TRBJ2-7 for the parts outside the CDR3, the full variable domain is KAGVTQTPRYLIKTRGQQVTLSCSPISGHRSVSWYQQTPGQGLQFLFEYFSETQRNKGNFPGRFSGRQFSNSRSEMNVSTLELGDSALYLCASSLSLLGTSGSYEQYFGPGTRLTVT.

This chain uses TRBV7-9 with TRBJ2-1; a weak D match, TRBD2 (6 bases). The CDR3 is made up of 14 amino acids. Germline values: CDR1 SEHNR, CDR2 FQNEAQ (reference sequence). V lost 3 bases and J 7 bases, leaving 13 bases between the germline ends. The CDR3 region is CASSFGDGGNEQFF. The CDR3 region has the DNA TGTGCCAGCAGCTTTGGGGACGGGGGTAATGAGCAGTTCTTC.

This clonotype was observed at least ten times. The gene calls are TRBV7-9 and TRBJ2-6; tentatively, D is TRBD1 (6 bases). V lost 4 bases, J lost 2 bases, and 21 bases lay in between. CDR1 is SEHNR and CDR2 is FQNEAQ in the germline V gene (reference sequence). This CDR3 contains 19 residues. CDR3 protein: CASSSLGQNDVAGANVLTF. CDR3 DNA: TGTGCCAGCAGCTCGCTAGGACAGAACGATGTGGCTGGGGCCAACGTCCTGACTTTC.

This clonotype was seen a few times. CDR3 protein: CASSQGPFLAFNEQFF. CDR3 nucleotides: TGCGCCAGCAGCCAAGGGCCCTTCCTGGCTTTCAATGAGCAGTTCTTC. This rearrangement joins TRBV4-3 to TRBJ2-1; D is ambiguous. The CDR3 extends over 16 amino acids. V lost 1 base and J 6 bases, leaving 16 bases between the germline ends. CDR1 is LGHNA and CDR2 is YSLEER in the germline V gene.

The gene calls are TRBV20-1 and TRBJ2-1, with 8 bases fitting TRBD2. Germline CDR1 reads DFQATT; CDR2 reads SNEGSKA (reference sequence). V shed 7 bases and J 9 bases; nucleotides not matched to a gene: 11. The CDR3 totals 13 residues. The CDR3 region is CSVHETSEREQFF. In DNA form, the CDR3 reads TGCAGTGTACATGAGACTAGCGAGCGTGAGCAGTTCTTC.

The chain is built from TRBV20-1 and TRBJ1-2; TRBD1 matches at 9 bases. The CDR3 consists of 13 residues. V shed 0 bases and J 8 bases; nucleotides not matched to a gene: 4. CDR1 DFQATT and CDR2 SNEGSKA come from the germline V gene (reference sequence). CDR3 protein: CSARDPTGGGYTF. Written as DNA, the CDR3 is TGCAGTGCTAGAGATCCGACAGGGGGAGGCTACACCTTC.

This clonotype has ten or more counts. This rearrangement joins TRBV28 to TRBJ2-6, with D hard to call. Trimming pared 3 bases from V and 4 bases from J, leaving 7 bases between. CDR1 is MDHEN and CDR2 is SYDVKM in the germline V gene. The CDR3 runs 14 residues. For the CDR3, the DNA is TGTGCCAGCAGTTTGATAAGAGGGGCCAACGTCCTGACTTTC. It is translated as CASSLIRGANVLTF.

A word on this clonotype: Being one base from a much bigger clone, this may be a read error. The chain employs TRBV20-1 and TRBJ2-7; the D gene is possibly TRBD1 (6 bases). This CDR3 contains 14 residues. Germline CDR1 and CDR2: DFQATT and SNEGSKA (reference sequence). In nucleotides, the CDR3 is TGCAGTGCTGCAGGGGTGGGTAGCTCCTACGGGCAGTACTTC. Protein: CSAAGVGSSYGQYF.

The rearrangement uses TRBV7-9 and TRBJ1-1, with D unclear. Germline V gene data show CDR1 as SEHNR and CDR2 as FQNEAQ (reference sequence). The CDR3 loop spans 16 amino acids. V lost 1 base, J lost 0 bases, and 12 bases lay in between. The CDR3 coding sequence is TGTGCCAGCAGCTTAGTCCGACCTTACATGAACACTGAAGCTTTCTTT. It yields the protein CASSLVRPYMNTEAFF.

This clonotype occurred a few times. This CDR3 is CASSSFLTEAFF. The CDR3 nucleotides read TGTGCCAGCAGCTCGTTCTTAACTGAAGCTTTCTTT. This chain connects TRBV6-2 or TRBV6-3 to TRBJ1-1; D is unresolved. CDR1 and CDR2 from the germline V gene are MNHEY and SVGEGT. The CDR3 runs to 12 residues. V lost 6 bases, J lost 5 bases, and 10 bases lay in between.

A word on this clonotype: A much larger clone differs from this one at a single base, so this may be a read error. This sequence joins TRBV28 and TRBJ2-5, with 7 bases fitting TRBD2. The J call may be wrong; the DNA end is better matched by TRBJ2-7. CDR3 length equals 14 residues. Germline lookup yields CDR1 MDHEN and CDR2 SYDVKM. CDR3 region: CASRKRAGYYEQYF. CDR3 DNA: TGTGCCAGCCGGAAAAGAGCGGGATACTACGAGCAGTACTTC.